Included here is one T cell receptor beta chain sequence, with context. Antigen specificity is unknown. The unexposed donors gave CD4+ T cells in about 2011-2018, prior to COVID-19. CD4+ T cells were isolated from the cells after about ten days of culture. This specimen belongs to a study of CD4 T cells in relation to SARS-CoV-2 and coronaviruses. At the level of the study: The negative reference was HIV-1 Nef peptide pool or peptide-free culture.

Trimming removed 0 bases from V and 6 bases from J, with 9 bases in between. The germline CDR1 and CDR2 sequences are MRHNA and SNTAGT. The CDR3 contains 14 residues. The table came from immunoSEQ multiplex PCR; TCRdb's copy has only in-frame clones and leaves some out. The sample lists approximately 16,000 clones; over 80% were seen once. This sequence originates from a human donor in good health. The genes are TRBV6-4 and TRBJ2-1; D call uncertain. The material sequenced was CD4+ T cells from PBMCs, cultured in vitro. CDR3 nucleotides: TGTGCCAGCAGTGACTCAGGGCTTACCAATGAGCAGTTCTTC. As protein: CASSDSGLTNEQFF.